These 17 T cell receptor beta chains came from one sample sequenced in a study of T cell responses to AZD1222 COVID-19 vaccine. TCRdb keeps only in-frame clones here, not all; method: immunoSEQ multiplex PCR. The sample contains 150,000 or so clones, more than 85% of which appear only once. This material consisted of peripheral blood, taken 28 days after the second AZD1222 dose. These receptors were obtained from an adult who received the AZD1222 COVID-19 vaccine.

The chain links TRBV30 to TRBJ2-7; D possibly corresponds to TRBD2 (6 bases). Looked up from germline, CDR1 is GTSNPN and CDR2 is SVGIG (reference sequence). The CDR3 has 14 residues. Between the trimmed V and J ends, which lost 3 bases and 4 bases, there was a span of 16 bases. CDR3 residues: CAWRRRGRTYEQYF. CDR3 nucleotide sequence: TGTGCCTGGAGACGGCGGGGAAGGACTTACGAGCAGTACTTC.

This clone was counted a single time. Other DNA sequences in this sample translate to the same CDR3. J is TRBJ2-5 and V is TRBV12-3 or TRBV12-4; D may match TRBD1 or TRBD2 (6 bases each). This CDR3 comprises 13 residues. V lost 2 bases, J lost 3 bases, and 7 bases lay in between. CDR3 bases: TGTGCCAGCAGTTTAAGGGGGGAAGAGACCCAGTACTTC. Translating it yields CASSLRGEETQYF.

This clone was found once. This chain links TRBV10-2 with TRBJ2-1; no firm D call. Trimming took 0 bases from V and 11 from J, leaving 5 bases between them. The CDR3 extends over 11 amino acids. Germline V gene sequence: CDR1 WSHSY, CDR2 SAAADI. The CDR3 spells CASSESQQQFF. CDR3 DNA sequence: TGCGCCAGCAGTGAGTCCCAACAGCAGTTCTTC.

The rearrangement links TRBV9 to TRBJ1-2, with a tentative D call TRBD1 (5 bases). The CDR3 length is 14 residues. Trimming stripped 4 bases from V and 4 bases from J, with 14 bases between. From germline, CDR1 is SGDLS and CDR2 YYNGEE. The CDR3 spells CASSLPGGFYGYTF. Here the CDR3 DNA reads TGTGCCAGCAGCCTCCCGGGGGGATTCTATGGCTACACCTTC.

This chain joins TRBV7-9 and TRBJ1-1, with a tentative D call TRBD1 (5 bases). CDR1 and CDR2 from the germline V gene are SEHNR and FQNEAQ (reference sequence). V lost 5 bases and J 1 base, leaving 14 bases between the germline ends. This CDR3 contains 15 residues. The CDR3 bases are TGTGCCAGCAGCAGCAATAGCCAGGGGAACACTGAAGCTTTCTTT. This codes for CASSSNSQGNTEAFF.

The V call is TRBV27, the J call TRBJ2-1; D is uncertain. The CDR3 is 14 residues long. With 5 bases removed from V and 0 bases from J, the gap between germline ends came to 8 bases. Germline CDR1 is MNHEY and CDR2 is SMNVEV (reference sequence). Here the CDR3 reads CASSDGSSYNEQFF. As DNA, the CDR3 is TGTGCCAGCAGTGACGGTAGCTCCTACAATGAGCAGTTCTTC.

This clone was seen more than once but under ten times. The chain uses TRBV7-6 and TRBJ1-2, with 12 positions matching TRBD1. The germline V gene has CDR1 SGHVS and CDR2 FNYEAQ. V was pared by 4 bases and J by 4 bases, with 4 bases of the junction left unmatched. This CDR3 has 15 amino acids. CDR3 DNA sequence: TGTGCCAGCAGCTCTGGGACAGGGGGCGTCTATGGCTACACCTTC. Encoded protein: CASSSGTGGVYGYTF.

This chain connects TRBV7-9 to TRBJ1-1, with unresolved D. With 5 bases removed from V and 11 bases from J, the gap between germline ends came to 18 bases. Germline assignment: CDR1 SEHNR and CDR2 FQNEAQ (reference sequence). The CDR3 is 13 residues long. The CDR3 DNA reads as TGTGCCAGCAGCCTTGGGCCGGAAAAGCGGGCTTTCTTT. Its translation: CASSLGPEKRAFF.

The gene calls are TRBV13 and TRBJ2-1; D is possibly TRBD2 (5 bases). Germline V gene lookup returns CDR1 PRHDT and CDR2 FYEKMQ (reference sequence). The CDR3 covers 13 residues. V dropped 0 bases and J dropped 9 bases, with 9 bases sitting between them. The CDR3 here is CASSLGRRVEQFF. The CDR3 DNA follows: TGTGCCAGCAGCTTAGGGCGGCGGGTTGAGCAGTTCTTC.

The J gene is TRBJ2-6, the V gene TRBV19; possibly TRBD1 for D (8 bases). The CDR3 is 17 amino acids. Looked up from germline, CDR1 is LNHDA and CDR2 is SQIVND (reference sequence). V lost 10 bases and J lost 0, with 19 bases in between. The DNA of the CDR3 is TGTGCCACCTCCCGGGACAGGACTAGCTCTGGGGCCAACGTCCTGACTTTC. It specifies CATSRDRTSSGANVLTF.

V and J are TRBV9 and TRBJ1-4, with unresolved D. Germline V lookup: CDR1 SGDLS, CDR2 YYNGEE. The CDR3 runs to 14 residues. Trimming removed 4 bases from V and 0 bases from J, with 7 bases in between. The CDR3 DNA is TGTGCCAGCAGCCGGGAATCAACTAATGAAAAACTGTTTTTT. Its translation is CASSRESTNEKLFF.

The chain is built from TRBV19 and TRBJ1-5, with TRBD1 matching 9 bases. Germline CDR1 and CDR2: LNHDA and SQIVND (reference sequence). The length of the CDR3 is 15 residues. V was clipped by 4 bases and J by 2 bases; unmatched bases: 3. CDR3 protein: CASSRDREGNQPQHF. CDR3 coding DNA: TGTGCCAGTAGTAGGGACAGGGAGGGCAATCAGCCCCAGCATTTT.

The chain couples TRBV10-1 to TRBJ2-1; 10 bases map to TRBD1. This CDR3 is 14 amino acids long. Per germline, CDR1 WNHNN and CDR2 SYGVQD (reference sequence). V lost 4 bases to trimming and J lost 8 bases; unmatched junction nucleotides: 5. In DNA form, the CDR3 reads TGCGCCAGCAGTGGGGGTGGGACAGGGGATGAGCAGTTCTTC. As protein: CASSGGGTGDEQFF.

The CDR3 spells CASSLERTEAFF. For the CDR3, the DNA is TGCGCCAGCAGCTTGGAACGGACTGAAGCTTTCTTT. The chain employs TRBV5-1 and TRBJ1-1, with unresolved D. Trimming cost V 0 bases and J 5 bases, with 5 bases left between them. The germline CDR1 and CDR2 sequences are SGHRS and YFSETQ. The CDR3 is made up of 12 amino acids. Using reference TRBV5-1 and TRBJ1-1 for the parts outside the CDR3, the full variable domain is KAGVTQTPRYLIKTRGQQVTLSCSPISGHRSVSWYQQTPGQGLQFLFEYFSETQRNKGNFPGRFSGRQFSNSRSEMNVSTLELGDSALYLCASSLERTEAFFGQGTRLTVV.

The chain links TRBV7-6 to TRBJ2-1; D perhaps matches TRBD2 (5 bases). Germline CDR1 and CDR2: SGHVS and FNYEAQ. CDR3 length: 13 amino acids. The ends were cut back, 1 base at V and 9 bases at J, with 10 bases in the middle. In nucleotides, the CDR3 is TGTGCCAGCAGCTTAGGGGAGCTGGGTGAGCAGTTCTTC. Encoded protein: CASSLGELGEQFF.

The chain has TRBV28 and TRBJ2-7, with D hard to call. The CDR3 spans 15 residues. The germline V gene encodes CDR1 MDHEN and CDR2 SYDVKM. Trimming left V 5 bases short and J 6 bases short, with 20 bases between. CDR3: CASSERRASLREQYF. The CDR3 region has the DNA TGTGCCAGCAGTGAGCGAAGGGCCTCCCTCCGCGAGCAGTACTTC.

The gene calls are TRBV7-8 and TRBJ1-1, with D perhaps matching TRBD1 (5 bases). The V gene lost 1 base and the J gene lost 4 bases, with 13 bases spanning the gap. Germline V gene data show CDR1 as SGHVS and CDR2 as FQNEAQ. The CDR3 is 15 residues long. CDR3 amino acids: CASSLEVRQGTEAFF. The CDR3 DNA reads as TGTGCCAGCAGCTTAGAAGTTCGCCAGGGCACTGAAGCTTTCTTT.